The 13 T cell receptor beta chains given below trace back to one sample, sequenced in a study of spatial heterogeneity in lung cancer. TCRdb used MiXCR to reprocess the 5' RACE reads, holding one entry per CDR3 protein. The sample holds 60,000 to 90,000 distinct CDR3 sequences, more than 10% seen once. Time point specified: sample taken at primary tumor resection. From tumor, nontumor lung or frozen PBMC, whole RNA was taken unsorted for sequencing. The source was PBMCs, collected at surgery. These receptors were collected from a male donor with early-stage non-small cell lung cancer.

V and J are TRBV27 and TRBJ1-5; D is uncertain. The CDR3 has 14 amino acids. Germline V gene sequence: CDR1 MNHEY, CDR2 SMNVEV (reference sequence). Deletions cut 2 bases from V and 1 base from J, with 6 bases between. The CDR3 is CASSLRLSNQPQHF. CDR3 bases: TGTGCCAGCAGTTTAAGACTAAGCAATCAGCCCCAGCATTTT.

Ten or more counts support this clonotype. The V gene is TRBV7-9, the J gene TRBJ2-7; D not certain. There are 21 residues in the CDR3. V lost 5 bases to trimming and J lost 0 bases, with 32 bases between them. Germline CDR1 is SEHNR and CDR2 is FQNEAQ (reference sequence). CDR3 DNA sequence: TGTGCCAGCAGCGGAACCACATCGGCCGGTCCATACTTTACCACCTCCTACGAGCAGTACTTC. Protein product: CASSGTTSAGPYFTTSYEQYF.

In this sample, this clonotype turned up a few times. The chain carries TRBV6-5 and TRBJ2-1, with 7 bases matching TRBD2. Looked up from germline, CDR1 is MNHEY and CDR2 is SVGAGI. The V and J ends lost 0 bases and 10 bases, in that order; junction bases with no gene match: 6. This CDR3 has 14 residues. As DNA, the CDR3 is TGTGCCAGCAGTTACTCGATGTTGGGGGGGGAGCAGTTCTTC. The encoded protein is CASSYSMLGGEQFF.

This clonotype turned up a few times. V and J are TRBV12-3 or TRBV12-4 and TRBJ1-2, with 7 positions matching TRBD1. Trimming took 7 bases from V and 1 from J; bases not matched to a gene: 3. The CDR3 consists of 13 residues. The CDR3 region has the DNA TGTGCCAGCAAACAGGGGAATAACTATGGCTACACCTTC. Protein product: CASKQGNNYGYTF.

The gene calls are TRBV4-1 and TRBJ1-2, with unresolved D. From germline, CDR1 is MGHRA and CDR2 YSYEKL. This CDR3 region has 13 residues. Trimming left V 6 bases short and J 0 bases short, with 8 bases between. The CDR3 loop reads CASRSSSNYGYTF. The CDR3 bases are TGCGCCAGCAGATCCAGCTCTAACTATGGCTACACCTTC.

Many counts were recorded for this clonotype. The chain uses TRBV10-1 and TRBJ2-5, with 10 bases that match TRBD2. This CDR3 is built from 16 residues. Germline values: CDR1 WNHNN, CDR2 SYGVQD (reference sequence). V lost 3 bases to trimming and J lost 4 bases; unmatched junction nucleotides: 8. In DNA form, the CDR3 reads TGCGCCAGCAGTGAAGAAGCGGGAGGGCCGCGAGAGACCCAGTACTTC. It yields the protein CASSEEAGGPRETQYF.

The table lists this clonotype with many counts. V usage is TRBV5-6 and J usage is TRBJ2-7, with a tentative D call TRBD1 (6 bases). V gave up 1 base and J gave up 1 base, with 12 bases separating them. CDR1 is SGHDT, CDR2 YYEEEE, per germline. This CDR3 is built from 15 residues. The CDR3 region is CASSLTRGMSYEQYF. CDR3 DNA sequence: TGTGCCAGCAGCTTGACGAGGGGGATGTCCTACGAGCAGTACTTC. The full variable domain, its missing parts supplied by reference TRBV5-6 and TRBJ2-7, is DAGVTQSPTHLIKTRGQQVTLRCSPKSGHDTVSWYQQALGQGPQFIFQYYEEEERQRGNFPDRFSGHQFPNYSSELNVNALLLGDSALYLCASSLTRGMSYEQYFGPGTRLTVT.

This clonotype showed up many times. The rearrangement uses TRBV25-1 and TRBJ1-5, with 8 bases aligning to TRBD1. J was trimmed by 6 bases and V by 6 bases; bases with no gene match: 1. This CDR3 spans 12 amino acids. Germline lookup yields CDR1 MGHDK and CDR2 SYGVNS. The CDR3 sequence is CASRTGAQPQHF. In DNA, the CDR3 is TGTGCCAGCAGGACAGGGGCTCAGCCCCAGCATTTT. Full variable domain (outside the CDR3, taken from reference TRBV25-1 and TRBJ1-5): EADIYQTPRYLVIGTGKKITLECSQTMGHDKMYWYQQDPGMELHLIHYSYGVNSTEKGDLSSESTVSRIRTEHFPLTLESARPSHTSQYLCASRTGAQPQHFGDGTRLSIL.

In its sample, this clonotype was seen a few times. The chain employs TRBV11-2 and TRBJ2-2; no reliable D call. Per the germline V gene, CDR1 is SGHAT and CDR2 is FQNNGV. The V and J ends lost 1 base and 6 bases respectively, with 15 bases between them. The CDR3 is made up of 16 amino acids. CDR3 sequence reads: CASSLVPARSAGELFF. The DNA of the CDR3 is TGTGCCAGCAGCTTAGTCCCCGCCAGATCGGCCGGGGAGCTGTTTTTT.

The chain has TRBV10-3 and TRBJ2-2; a possible D gene is TRBD1 (5 bases). The CDR3 length is 13 residues. Germline CDR1 and CDR2: ENHRY and SYGVKD. Deletions cut 7 bases from V and 1 base from J, with 7 bases between. In nucleotides, the CDR3 is TGTGCCATCAAGGGGATGAACACCGGGGAGCTGTTTTTT. This translates into CAIKGMNTGELFF.

This clonotype has just a few counts. As DNA, the CDR3 is TGTGCCAGCAGCTTAGAGGTAGAAAACATTCAGTACTTC. It yields the protein CASSLEVENIQYF. The rearrangement links TRBV11-2 to TRBJ2-4, with no clear D. The V end was cut by 0 bases, the J end by 5 bases, with 5 bases between. The CDR3 extends over 13 amino acids. CDR1 and CDR2 (germline): SGHAT, FQNNGV.

This clonotype was counted many times. The rearrangement links TRBV14 to TRBJ2-3, with D possibly being TRBD1 or TRBD2 (5 bases each). V was cut by 4 bases and J by 5 bases, with 16 bases left in between. The germline V gene has CDR1 SGHDN and CDR2 FVKESK. The CDR3 runs to 15 residues. In nucleotides, the CDR3 is TGTGCCAGCAGCCCCCGGGACCCCGCCGGAGATACGCAGTATTTT. It codes for CASSPRDPAGDTQYF.

This clonotype was counted between two and nine times. V is TRBV13 and J is TRBJ2-7; TRBD1 matches at 7 bases. V gave up 4 bases and J gave up 5 bases; unmatched junction bases: 8. Germline CDR1 reads PRHDT; CDR2 reads FYEKMQ (reference sequence). CDR3 length: 14 amino acids. The CDR3 region is CASSSPTGFDEQYF. The CDR3 DNA reads TGTGCCAGCAGCTCCCCGACAGGGTTCGACGAGCAGTACTTC.